Listed below are T cell receptor beta chains from one sample, sequenced in a study of Graves' ophthalmopathy and Graves' hyperthyroidism. TCRdb ran MiXCR on the multiplex PCR reads and lists one entry per CDR3 protein. The table includes approximately 500,000 distinct CDR3 sequences, 14% detected once. Sequenced input: blood. These receptors came from a woman in her thirties with Graves' ophthalmopathy. The CDR3 runs from the conserved cysteine through the conserved F or W. D genes are given only for firm matches. For some rows the clone size is stated as once, few or many, or as a class when expanded; others skip it.

j_call clone_size v_call d_call cdr3_aa cdr3_nt
TRBJ1-1 NA TRBV30 NA CAWGQGNTEAFF TGTGCCTGGGGGCAGGGGAACACTGAAGCTTTCTTT
TRBJ1-1 many TRBV4-1 NA CASSQELQTNTEAFF TGCGCCAGCAGCCAAGAACTACAGACGAACACTGAAGCTTTCTTT
TRBJ2-5 NA TRBV6-2/TRBV6-3 NA CASSYWAGETQYF TGTGCCAGCAGTTACTGGGCCGGGGAGACCCAGTACTTC
TRBJ2-7 many TRBV27 NA CASSLGAPSYEQYF TGTGCCAGCAGTTTAGGAGCCCCCTCCTACGAGCAGTACTTC
TRBJ1-2 many TRBV28 NA CASSFWTSGYTF TGTGCCAGCAGTTTCTGGACATCTGGCTACACCTTC
TRBJ1-1 many TRBV20-1 TRBD1 CSAIRQGRTEAFF TGCAGTGCTATTCGACAGGGGCGGACTGAAGCTTTCTTT
TRBJ2-5 few TRBV12-3/TRBV12-4 NA CASSPGLGTETLYF TGTGCCAGCAGTCCGGGACTCGGGACGGAGACCCTGTACTTC
TRBJ1-1 many TRBV6-5 NA CASSRKPNTEAFF TGTGCCAGCAGCAGAAAACCGAACACTGAAGCTTTCTTT
TRBJ1-2 many TRBV28 TRBD1 CASRAGTGVRGYTF TGTGCCAGCAGAGCCGGGACAGGGGTTAGAGGCTACACCTTC
TRBJ2-2 many TRBV6-1 NA CASTHRLLINTGELFF TGTGCCAGCACTCACAGGCTCCTAATTAACACCGGGGAGCTGTTTTTT
TRBJ2-6 many TRBV6-1 NA CASSPAGSGANVLTF TGTGCCAGCAGCCCCGCCGGCTCTGGGGCCAACGTCCTGACTTTC
TRBJ1-1 NA TRBV10-3 NA CAISAVGANTEAFF TGTGCCATCAGTGCAGTAGGGGCGAACACTGAAGCTTTCTTT
TRBJ2-4 NA TRBV12-3/TRBV12-4 NA CASSLEARHTYF TGTGCCAGCAGCCTAGAAGCGCGACACACGTACTTC
TRBJ2-5 many TRBV7-9 NA CASSAVQGKETQYF TGTGCCAGCAGCGCAGTACAGGGTAAAGAGACCCAGTACTTC
TRBJ2-5 many TRBV6-1 NA CASRPGVSQETQYF TGTGCCAGCAGACCAGGGGTGTCCCAAGAGACCCAGTACTTC